This T cell receptor (beta chain) stems from a study of blood T cell repertoires in COVID-19 (dated by TCRdb to about 2020). Looking at the study overall: Collaborator samples came from the United States, Italy and Spain and covered acute and convalescent phases of COVID-19. The prospective study material was composed of cDNA or gDNA derived from T cells, B-cell-depleted T cells, or PBMCs. Deeply sampled blood TCRbeta repertoires from subjects exposed to, actively infected with, or recovered from COVID-19 were included in the dataset. The repertoires were released in a freely available public database meant as a resource for research on the immune response to SARS-CoV-2. The samples were drawn from the first 160 participants of the ongoing ImmuneRACE study and from 1,254 subjects provided by 6 global collaborators. Nearly every sample came with metadata listing a de-identified subject ID, COVID-19 status, age in years and sex. Where available, HLA class I and class II types were obtained from metadata supplied by the sample provider rather than from assay-based typing. The full study reports these points: How much clinical and demographic metadata was included differed by source and by participant, and the metadata was provided uncurated.

For this clone: It lacks a known antigen. No base quality information exists; no much larger clone differs at one position.

Each collaborating institution followed its own protocols to collect whole blood in K2EDTA tubes. For TCRbeta analysis, collaborators shipped samples as frozen whole blood, isolated PBMCs, or DNA extracted from either of those sample types. TCRbeta CDR3 regions were amplified from genomic DNA by means of the immunoSEQ Assay, a bias-controlled multiplex PCR. Concerning the study's data processing: The number of nucleated cells in each sample was estimated by amplification of reference gene primers within the assay. To quantify the absolute abundance of each unique TCRbeta CDR3 rearrangement, sequence reads were collapsed and filtered. For each sample, productive Simpson clonality was calculated by taking the square root of Simpson's diversity index across productive rearrangements. TCRdb carries this immuneACCESS record with in-frame sequences only. Its versions omit some clonotypes, under half of them owing to an unresolved V gene in the studies checked, with the rest unexplained. The DNA gave D and trimming, while V, J and clone size come from that table. Within this sample are 60,000 to 80,000 clones, with roughly 84% of them counted one time only. 8.5% to 10% of the sample is held by the ten biggest clonotypes.

CDR1 LGHDT and CDR2 YNNKEL were looked up in the germline V gene (reference sequence). Trimming removed 1 base from V and 4 bases from J, leaving 10 bases between the germline ends. The cysteine opens and the phenylalanine closes a CDR3 of 15 amino acids. Kept here is only the CDR3 DNA, which spans 45 bases and is read in frame from base 1. This clonotype originated in a man in his forties or fifties with active COVID-19. The sequenced sample consisted of peripheral blood. The V and J segments used are TRBV3-1 (or the pseudogene TRBV3-2) and TRBJ1-4, and possibly TRBD1, on 6 matching bases. Here the CDR3 is given as CASSQAPDSNEKLFF. The sequenced DNA: TGTGCCAGCAGCCAAGCCCCGGACAGTAATGAAAAACTGTTTTTT.